This T cell receptor (beta chain) was sequenced for a study of blood T cell repertoires in COVID-19. As for the study in general: Sample material is recorded as cDNA or gDNA derived from T cells, B-cell-depleted T cells, or PBMCs.

Produced via immunoSEQ multiplex PCR; TCRdb's table is partial and in-frame only. The table includes about 160,000 clones, approximately 85% detected once. Germline-derived CDR1 and CDR2 are SGHRS and YFSETQ. This CDR3 region has 14 residues. The junction had 0 bases not matched to a gene; V was cut back by 2 bases and J by 2 bases. The receptor was isolated from a man aged 35 to 55 with acute or convalescent COVID-19. The specimen sequenced was peripheral blood. The chain joins TRBV5-1 to TRBJ1-4; 7 positions agree with TRBD1. CDR3 nucleotide sequence: TGCGCCAGCAGCTTAGGGGGCACTAATGAAAAACTGTTTTTT. Translating it yields CASSLGGTNEKLFF.